These 13 T cell receptor beta chains were sequenced from one sample in a study of radiotherapy plus CTLA-4 blockade in lung cancer. Method: immunoSEQ multiplex PCR; TCRdb's copy keeps in-frame clones and lacks some. The table has about 87,000 clones, roughly 86% seen once. The specimen was peripheral blood, collected from a patient treated with radiotherapy plus ipilimumab. Receptors were obtained from a human donor with non-small cell lung cancer that progressed on radiotherapy plus ipilimumab.

The rearrangement uses TRBV2 and TRBJ1-2, with 10 nucleotides matching TRBD1. Germline lookup yields CDR1 SNHLY and CDR2 FYNNEI. The CDR3 runs to 17 residues. V gave up 1 base and J gave up 7 bases; unmatched junction bases: 12. The CDR3 DNA is TGTGCCAGCAGTGAAGGGGTGGGACAGGGGTATGGGGTTGGCTACACCTTC. Its protein product is CASSEGVGQGYGVGYTF.

V gene TRBV29-1 combines with J gene TRBJ1-2; the match to TRBD1 covers 9 bases. This CDR3 comprises 11 residues. Losses at the gene ends were 6 bases for V and 8 bases for J; bases not matched to a gene: 4. CDR1 is SQVTM, CDR2 ANQGSEA, per germline. The CDR3 coding sequence is TGCAGCGTCAACAGGGGGCTCGGCTACACCTTC. Its protein product is CSVNRGLGYTF.

The genes are TRBV7-9 and TRBJ1-1, with a possible D match to TRBD1 (5 bases). The V gene lost 2 bases and the J gene lost 4 bases, with 8 bases spanning the gap. The CDR3 loop spans 13 amino acids. In germline, CDR1 is SEHNR, CDR2 FQNEAQ (reference sequence). This CDR3 reads CASSLMGGTEAFF. The CDR3 DNA reads TGTGCCAGCAGCTTAATGGGGGGCACTGAAGCTTTCTTT.

The chain couples TRBV18 to TRBJ1-5; tentative D call: TRBD1 (6 bases). From germline, CDR1 is KGHSH and CDR2 LQKENI. V gave up 2 bases and J gave up 0 bases, with 11 bases separating them. This CDR3 comprises 16 residues. The CDR3 region has the DNA TGTGCCAGCTCACCAGCAGGGGTTCATAGCAATCAGCCCCAGCATTTT. Its protein product is CASSPAGVHSNQPQHF.

V usage is TRBV30 and J usage is TRBJ2-2; unclear D gene. Germline lookup yields CDR1 GTSNPN and CDR2 SVGIG (reference sequence). CDR3 size: 14 residues. The V end was cut by 0 bases, the J end by 11 bases, with 16 bases between. CDR3 loop: CAWSVLAGIAELFF. The CDR3 nucleotides are TGTGCCTGGAGTGTACTCGCAGGCATCGCTGAGCTGTTTTTT.

This clone came up a few times. This rearrangement joins TRBV7-2 to TRBJ2-3; no clear D. The length of the CDR3 is 14 residues. Germline CDR1 is SGHTA and CDR2 is FQGNSA. Trimming took 5 bases from V and 2 from J, leaving 11 bases between them. CDR3 amino acids: CASSRDGVTDTQYF. CDR3 coding DNA: TGTGCCAGCAGCCGAGACGGAGTCACAGATACGCAGTATTTT.

The chain joins TRBV19 to TRBJ1-3, with D maybe TRBD1 (5 bases). The CDR3 has 15 amino acids. Trimming removed 3 bases at V and 2 bases at J, with 11 bases between. The germline V gene encodes CDR1 LNHDA and CDR2 SQIVND (reference sequence). CDR3 in DNA: TGTGCCAGTAGTATGGAGGGGACGCCTGGAAACACCATATATTTT. It yields the protein CASSMEGTPGNTIYF.

The chain recombines TRBV11-1 with TRBJ2-1, with 7 bases matching TRBD2. Unmatched junction bases numbered 4, after V lost 2 bases and J lost 3 bases. Germline V CDR1 and CDR2: SGHAT, FQDESV (reference sequence). This CDR3 spans 15 amino acids. The CDR3 DNA follows: TGTGCCAGCAGCTTAAGCGGGAATAACTACAATGAGCAGTTCTTC. This codes for CASSLSGNNYNEQFF.

The gene calls are TRBV11-3 and TRBJ2-3, with D possibly TRBD1 on 5 matching bases. CDR1 is SGHNT, CDR2 YENEEA, per germline. Trimming shortened V by 3 bases and J by 2 bases, and 12 bases separated the two germline ends. The CDR3 length is 15 residues. The CDR3 nucleotides are TGTGCCAGCAGCTTCCAGGGTACACCCACAGATACGCAGTATTTT. Amino acid sequence: CASSFQGTPTDTQYF. The full variable domain, with the rest looked up from reference TRBV11-3 and TRBJ2-3, is EAGVVQSPRYKIIEKKQPVAFWCNPISGHNTLYWYLQNLGQGPELLIRYENEEAVDDSQLPKDRFSAERLKGVDSTLKIQPAELGDSAVYLCASSFQGTPTDTQYFGPGTRLTVL.

The rearrangement joins TRBV19 to TRBJ2-3; TRBD2 matches at 8 bases. Germline V gives CDR1 LNHDA, CDR2 SQIVND (reference sequence). After removal of 4 bases from V and 1 base from J, the junction contained 4 bases not matched to a gene. The CDR3 extends over 15 amino acids. The CDR3 DNA reads as TGTGCCAGTAGTACCACTAGCGGTCGCACAGATACGCAGTATTTT. It is translated as CASSTTSGRTDTQYF.

J is TRBJ2-1 and V is TRBV5-6; D gene unclear. The CDR3 is 11 amino acids. Trimming took off 2 bases at V and 6 bases at J, with 3 bases between the two ends. Germline lookup yields CDR1 SGHDT and CDR2 YYEEEE. As DNA, the CDR3 is TGTGCCAGCAGCTTATTCAATGAGCAGTTCTTC. It codes for CASSLFNEQFF. The full variable domain, in which reference TRBV5-6 and TRBJ2-1 provide the parts outside the CDR3, is DAGVTQSPTHLIKTRGQQVTLRCSPKSGHDTVSWYQQALGQGPQFIFQYYEEEERQRGNFPDRFSGHQFPNYSSELNVNALLLGDSALYLCASSLFNEQFFGPGTRLTVL.

J is TRBJ2-5 and V is TRBV11-2; 14 bases are shared with TRBD2. CDR1 SGHAT and CDR2 FQNNGV come from the germline V gene. The junction had 5 bases not matched to a gene; V was cut back by 5 bases and J by 0 bases. This CDR3 is built from 17 residues. The CDR3 DNA reads as TGTGCCAGCAGCACCGGGACTAGCGGGGGTTACCAAGAGACCCAGTACTTC. Its translation is CASSTGTSGGYQETQYF.

The rearrangement joins TRBV19 to TRBJ2-5, with D possibly matching TRBD2 (5 bases). Germline V gene sequence: CDR1 LNHDA, CDR2 SQIVND (reference sequence). V was clipped by 1 base and J by 1 base, with 10 bases between them. There are 15 residues in the CDR3. CDR3 coding DNA: TGTGCCAGTAGTATAGGCGGGCTAACCCAAGAGACCCAGTACTTC. Translation: CASSIGGLTQETQYF.